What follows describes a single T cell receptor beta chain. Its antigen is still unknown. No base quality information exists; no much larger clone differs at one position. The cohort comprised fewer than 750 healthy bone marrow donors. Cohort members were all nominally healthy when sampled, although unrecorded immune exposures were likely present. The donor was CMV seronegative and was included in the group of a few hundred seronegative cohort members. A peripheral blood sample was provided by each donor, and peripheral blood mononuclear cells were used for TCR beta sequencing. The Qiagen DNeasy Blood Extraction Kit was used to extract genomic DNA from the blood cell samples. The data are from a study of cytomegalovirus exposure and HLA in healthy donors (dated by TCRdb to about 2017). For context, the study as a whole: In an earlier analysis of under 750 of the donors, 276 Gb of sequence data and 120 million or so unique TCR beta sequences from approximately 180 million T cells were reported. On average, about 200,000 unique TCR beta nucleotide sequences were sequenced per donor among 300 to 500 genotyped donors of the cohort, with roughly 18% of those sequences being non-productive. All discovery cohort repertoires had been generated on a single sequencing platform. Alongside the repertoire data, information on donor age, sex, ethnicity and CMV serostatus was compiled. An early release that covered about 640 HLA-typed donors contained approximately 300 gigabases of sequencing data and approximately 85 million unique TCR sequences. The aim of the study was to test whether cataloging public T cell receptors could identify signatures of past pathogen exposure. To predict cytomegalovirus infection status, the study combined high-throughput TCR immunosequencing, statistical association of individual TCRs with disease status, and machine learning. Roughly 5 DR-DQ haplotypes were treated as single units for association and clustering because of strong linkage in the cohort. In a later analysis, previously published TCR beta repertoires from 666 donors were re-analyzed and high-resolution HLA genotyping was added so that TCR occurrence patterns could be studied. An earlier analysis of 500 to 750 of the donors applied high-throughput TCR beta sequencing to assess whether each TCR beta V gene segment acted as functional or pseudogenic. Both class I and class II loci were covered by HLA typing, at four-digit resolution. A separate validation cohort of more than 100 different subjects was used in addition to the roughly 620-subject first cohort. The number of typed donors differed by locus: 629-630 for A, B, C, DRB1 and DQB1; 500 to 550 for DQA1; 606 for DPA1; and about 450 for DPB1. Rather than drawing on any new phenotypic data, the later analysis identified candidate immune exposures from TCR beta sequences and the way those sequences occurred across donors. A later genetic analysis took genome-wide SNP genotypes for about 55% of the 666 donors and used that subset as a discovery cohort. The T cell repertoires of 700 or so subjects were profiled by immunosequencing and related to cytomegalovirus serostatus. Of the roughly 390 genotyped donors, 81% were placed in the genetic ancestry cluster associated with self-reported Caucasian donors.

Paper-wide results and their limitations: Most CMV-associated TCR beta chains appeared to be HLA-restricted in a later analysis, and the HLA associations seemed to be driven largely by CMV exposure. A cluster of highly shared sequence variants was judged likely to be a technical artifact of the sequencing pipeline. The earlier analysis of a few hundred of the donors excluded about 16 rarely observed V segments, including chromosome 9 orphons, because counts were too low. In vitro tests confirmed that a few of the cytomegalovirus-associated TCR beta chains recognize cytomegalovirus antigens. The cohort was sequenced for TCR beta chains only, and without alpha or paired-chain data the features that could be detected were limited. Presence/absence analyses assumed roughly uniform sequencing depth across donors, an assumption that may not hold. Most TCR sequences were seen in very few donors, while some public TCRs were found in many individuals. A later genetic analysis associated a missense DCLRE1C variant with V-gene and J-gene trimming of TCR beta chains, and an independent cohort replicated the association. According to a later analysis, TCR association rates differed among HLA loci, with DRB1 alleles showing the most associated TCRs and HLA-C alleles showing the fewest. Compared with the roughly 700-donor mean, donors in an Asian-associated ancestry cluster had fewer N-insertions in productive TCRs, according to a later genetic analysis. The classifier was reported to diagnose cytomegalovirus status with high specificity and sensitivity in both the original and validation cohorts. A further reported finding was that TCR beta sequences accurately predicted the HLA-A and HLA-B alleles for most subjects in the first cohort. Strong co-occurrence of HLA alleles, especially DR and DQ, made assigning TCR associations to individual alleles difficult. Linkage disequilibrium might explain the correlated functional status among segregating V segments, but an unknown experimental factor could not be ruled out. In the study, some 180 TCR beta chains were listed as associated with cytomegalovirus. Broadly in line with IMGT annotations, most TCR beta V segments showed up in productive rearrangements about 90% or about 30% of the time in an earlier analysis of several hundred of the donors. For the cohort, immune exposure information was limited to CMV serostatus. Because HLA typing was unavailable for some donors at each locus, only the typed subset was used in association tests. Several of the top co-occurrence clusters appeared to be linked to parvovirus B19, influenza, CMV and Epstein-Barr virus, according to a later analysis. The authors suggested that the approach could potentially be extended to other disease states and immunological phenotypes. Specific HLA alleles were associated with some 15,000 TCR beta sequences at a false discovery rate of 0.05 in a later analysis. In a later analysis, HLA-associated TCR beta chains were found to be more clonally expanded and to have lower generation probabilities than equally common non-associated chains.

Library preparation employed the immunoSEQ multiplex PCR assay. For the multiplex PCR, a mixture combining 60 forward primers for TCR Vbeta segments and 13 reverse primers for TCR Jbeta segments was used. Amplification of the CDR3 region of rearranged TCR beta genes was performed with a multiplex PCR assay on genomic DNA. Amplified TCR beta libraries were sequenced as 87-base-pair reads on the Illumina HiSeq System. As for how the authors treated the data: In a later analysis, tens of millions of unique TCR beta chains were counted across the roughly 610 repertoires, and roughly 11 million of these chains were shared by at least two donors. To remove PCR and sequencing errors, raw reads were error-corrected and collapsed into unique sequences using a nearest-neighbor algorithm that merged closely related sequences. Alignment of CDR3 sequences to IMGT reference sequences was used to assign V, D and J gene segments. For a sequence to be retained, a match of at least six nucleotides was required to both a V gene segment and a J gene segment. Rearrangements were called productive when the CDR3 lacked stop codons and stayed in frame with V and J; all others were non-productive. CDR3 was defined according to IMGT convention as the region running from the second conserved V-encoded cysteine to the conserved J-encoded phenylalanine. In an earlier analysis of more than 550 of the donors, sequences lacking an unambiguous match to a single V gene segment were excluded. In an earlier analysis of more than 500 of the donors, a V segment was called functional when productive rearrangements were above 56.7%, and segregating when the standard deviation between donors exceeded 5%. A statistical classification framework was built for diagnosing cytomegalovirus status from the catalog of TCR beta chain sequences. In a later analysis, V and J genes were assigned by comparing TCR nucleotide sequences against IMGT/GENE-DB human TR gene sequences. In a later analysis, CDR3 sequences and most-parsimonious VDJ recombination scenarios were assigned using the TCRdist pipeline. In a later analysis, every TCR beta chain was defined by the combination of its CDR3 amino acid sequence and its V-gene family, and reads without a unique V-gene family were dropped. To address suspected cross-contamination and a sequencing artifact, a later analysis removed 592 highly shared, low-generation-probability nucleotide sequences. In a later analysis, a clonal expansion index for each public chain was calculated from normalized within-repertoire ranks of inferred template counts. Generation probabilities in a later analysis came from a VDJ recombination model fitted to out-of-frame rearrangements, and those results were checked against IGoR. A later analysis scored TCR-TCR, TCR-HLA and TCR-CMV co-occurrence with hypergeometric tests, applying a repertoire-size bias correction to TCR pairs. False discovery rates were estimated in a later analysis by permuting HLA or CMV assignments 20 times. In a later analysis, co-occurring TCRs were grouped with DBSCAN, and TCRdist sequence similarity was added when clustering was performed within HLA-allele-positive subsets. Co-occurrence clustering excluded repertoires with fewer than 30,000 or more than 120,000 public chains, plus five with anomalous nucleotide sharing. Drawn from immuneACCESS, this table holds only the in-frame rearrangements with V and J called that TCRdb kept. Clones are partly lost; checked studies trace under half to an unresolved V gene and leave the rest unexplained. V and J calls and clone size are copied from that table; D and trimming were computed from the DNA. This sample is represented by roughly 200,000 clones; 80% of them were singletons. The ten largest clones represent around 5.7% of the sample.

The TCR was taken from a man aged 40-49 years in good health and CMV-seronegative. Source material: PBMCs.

The nucleotides read TGTGCCAGTTCGCTGTCCGGGACAGGGTGGATGGAGCAGTACTTC. It encodes CASSLSGTGWMEQYF. The V and J genes are TRBV6-4 and TRBJ2-7, with 9 bases matching TRBD1. Germline trimming amounts to 9 bases on V and 7 bases on J, with 16 as the count of junction bases outside the gene matches. The CDR3 runs 15 amino acids, cysteine and phenylalanine included. Only CDR3 DNA is held: 45 bases, read in frame from base 1. From a lookup of the germline V gene, CDR1 and CDR2 are MRHNA and SNTAGT.